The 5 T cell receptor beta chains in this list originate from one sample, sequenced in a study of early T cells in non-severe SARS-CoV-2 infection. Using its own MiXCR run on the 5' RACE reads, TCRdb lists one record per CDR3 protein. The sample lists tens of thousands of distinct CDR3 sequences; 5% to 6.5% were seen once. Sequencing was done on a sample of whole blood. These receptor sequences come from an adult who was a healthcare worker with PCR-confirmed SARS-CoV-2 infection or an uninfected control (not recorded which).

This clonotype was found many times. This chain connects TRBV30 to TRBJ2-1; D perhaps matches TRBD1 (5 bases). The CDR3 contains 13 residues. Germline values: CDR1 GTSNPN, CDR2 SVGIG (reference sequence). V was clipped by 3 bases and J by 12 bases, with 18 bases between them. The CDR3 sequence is CAWREGQGGVQFF. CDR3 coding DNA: TGTGCCTGGAGGGAAGGTCAGGGTGGGGTGCAGTTCTTC.

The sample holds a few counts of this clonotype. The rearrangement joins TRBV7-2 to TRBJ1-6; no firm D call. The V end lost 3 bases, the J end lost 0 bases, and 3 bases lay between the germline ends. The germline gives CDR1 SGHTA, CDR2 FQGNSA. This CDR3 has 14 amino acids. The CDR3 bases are TGTGCCAGCAGCTTGGCCTCCTATAATTCACCCCTCCACTTT. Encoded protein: CASSLASYNSPLHF.

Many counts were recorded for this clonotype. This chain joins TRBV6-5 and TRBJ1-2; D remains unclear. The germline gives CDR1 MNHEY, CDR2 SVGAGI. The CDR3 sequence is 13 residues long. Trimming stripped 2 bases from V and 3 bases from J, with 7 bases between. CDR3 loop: CASSYGPYYGYTF. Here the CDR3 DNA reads TGTGCCAGCAGTTACGGCCCCTACTATGGCTACACCTTC.

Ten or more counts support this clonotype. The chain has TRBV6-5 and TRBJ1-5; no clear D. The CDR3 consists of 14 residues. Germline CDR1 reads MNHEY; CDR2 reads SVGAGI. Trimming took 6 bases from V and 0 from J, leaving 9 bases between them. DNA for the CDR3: TGTGCCAGCAGAAGGACGGATAGCAATCAGCCCCAGCATTTT. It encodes CASRRTDSNQPQHF.

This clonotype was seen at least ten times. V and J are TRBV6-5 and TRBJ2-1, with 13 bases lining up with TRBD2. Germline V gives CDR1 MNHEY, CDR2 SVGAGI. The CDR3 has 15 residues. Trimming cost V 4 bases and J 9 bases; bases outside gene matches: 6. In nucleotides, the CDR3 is TGTGCCAGCAGTTCGCCCGGGACTAGCGGGATTGAGCAGTTCTTC. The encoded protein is CASSSPGTSGIEQFF.